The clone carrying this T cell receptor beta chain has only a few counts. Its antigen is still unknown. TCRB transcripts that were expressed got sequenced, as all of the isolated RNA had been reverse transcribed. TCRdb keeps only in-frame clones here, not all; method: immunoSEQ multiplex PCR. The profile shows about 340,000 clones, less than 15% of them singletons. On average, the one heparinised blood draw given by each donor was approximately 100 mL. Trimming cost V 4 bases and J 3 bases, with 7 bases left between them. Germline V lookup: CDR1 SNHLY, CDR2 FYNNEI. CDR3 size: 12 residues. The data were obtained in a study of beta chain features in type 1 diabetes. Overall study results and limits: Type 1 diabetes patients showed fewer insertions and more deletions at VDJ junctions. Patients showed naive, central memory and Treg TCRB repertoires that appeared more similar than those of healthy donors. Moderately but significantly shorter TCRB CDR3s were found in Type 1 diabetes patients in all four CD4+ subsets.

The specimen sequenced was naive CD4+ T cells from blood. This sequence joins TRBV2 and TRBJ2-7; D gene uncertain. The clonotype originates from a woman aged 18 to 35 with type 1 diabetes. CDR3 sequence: CASSGDNYEQYF. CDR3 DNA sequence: TGTGCCAGCAGTGGTGACAACTACGAGCAGTACTTC.